This paragraph covers one T cell receptor beta chain sequence. Cohorts were assigned according to the clinical history that participants reported. The CDR3 loop spans 13 amino acids. V dropped 2 bases and J dropped 5 bases, with 8 bases sitting between them. CDR1 and CDR2 (germline): SGDLS, YYNGEE. The sample comes from a study of blood T cell repertoires in COVID-19. Study context: Samples of COVID-19 (acute and convalescent) were obtained from the United States, Italy and Spain.

Only in-frame clones appear in the TCRdb table, and some are missing; sequencing was by immunoSEQ multiplex PCR. The sample includes 250,000 to 300,000 clones, about 90% of them seen just once. The TCR comes from a human donor in a cohort exposed to, infected with or recovered from COVID-19 (not recorded which). The donor label of this sample is uncertain. Sequenced material: PBMCs or T cells enriched from blood (not recorded which). V is TRBV9 and J is TRBJ2-1, with D tentatively TRBD1 (5 bases). The CDR3 DNA sequence: TGTGCCAGCAGCGTCGGCAGGGACAATGAGCAGTTCTTC. It translates to CASSVGRDNEQFF.